The source of this TCR beta chain is a study of T cell changes during pregnancy in multiple sclerosis. CDR1 is MNHEY and CDR2 is SVGAGI in the germline V gene. V was cut by 2 bases and J by 3 bases, with 5 bases left in between. This CDR3 comprises 12 residues. Clones were read by immunoSEQ multiplex PCR, and TCRdb kept only the in-frame ones, dropping some. The data contain roughly 59,000 clones, roughly 95% of them singletons. Sequenced material: CD4+ T cells from peripheral blood mononuclear cells, taken before pregnancy. The chain carries TRBV6-5 and TRBJ2-7; TRBD1 might be the D (5 bases). This TCR derives from a female donor with multiple sclerosis, enrolled in a pregnancy study. In DNA form, the CDR3 reads TGTGCCAGCAGTTACGACAGCTACGAGCAGTACTTC. Encoded protein: CASSYDSYEQYF.